Given below is one T cell receptor (beta chain) in context. There are 14 residues in the CDR3. Germline-derived CDR1 and CDR2 are MNHNY and SVGAGI (reference sequence). The J segment lost 7 bases and the V segment lost 2 bases, leaving 7 bases of the junction unmatched. These data belong to a study of blood T cell repertoires in COVID-19. Repertoires were generated with immunoSEQ multiplex PCR, while TCRdb's copy carries only in-frame clones and drops some. The sample includes about 59,000 clones, 91% of them seen just once. V gene TRBV6-6 combines with J gene TRBJ1-1, with 7 bases aligning to TRBD1. This clonotype was sampled from a human donor in a cohort sampled during active COVID-19. Sequenced material: peripheral blood. The CDR3 protein is CASSYPGQTLEAFF. Here the CDR3 DNA reads TGTGCCAGCAGTTACCCGGGACAGACCCTTGAAGCTTTCTTT.